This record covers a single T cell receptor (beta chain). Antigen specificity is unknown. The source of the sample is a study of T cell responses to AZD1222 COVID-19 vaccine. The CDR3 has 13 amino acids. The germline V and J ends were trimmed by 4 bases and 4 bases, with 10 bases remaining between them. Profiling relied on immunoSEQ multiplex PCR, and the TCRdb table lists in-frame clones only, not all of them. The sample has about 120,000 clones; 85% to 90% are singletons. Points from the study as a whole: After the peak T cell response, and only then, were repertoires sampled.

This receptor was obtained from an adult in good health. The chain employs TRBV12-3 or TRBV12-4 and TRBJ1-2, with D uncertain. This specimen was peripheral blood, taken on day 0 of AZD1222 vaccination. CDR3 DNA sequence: TGTGCCAGCAGTTACCTATACGGCTATGGCTACACCTTC. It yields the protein CASSYLYGYGYTF.